This TCR beta chain originates from a study of T cells in localized non-small cell lung cancer. The table came from immunoSEQ multiplex PCR; TCRdb's copy has only in-frame clones and leaves some out. The sample has 1,500 to 2,000 clones; 20% to 25% are singletons. Study-wide findings and caveats: As only one tumor region underwent sequencing, heterogeneity remains possible. Compared with tumor, uninvolved adjacent lung displayed greater T cell clonality, ranking highest overall. Prolonged overall survival went with higher T cell density in the blood.

Adjacent lung tissue lacking atypia was obtained at a distance of at least 2 cm from the tumor margin. As regards this clone: Its antigen is still unknown.

J was trimmed by 3 bases and V by 6 bases; bases with no gene match: 4. The V gene's germline CDR1 is LNHDA and CDR2 SQIVND (reference sequence). There are 14 residues in the CDR3. The sequencing used normal lung tissue next to the tumor, collected before any cancer treatment. The chain joins TRBV19 to TRBJ2-3; 9 bases match TRBD1. The clonotype originates from a man aged 18 to 49 with stage I lung adenocarcinoma. The CDR3 region has the DNA TGTGCCAGTAGCCTGGACAGGGGAACAGATACGCAGTATTTT. The encoded protein is CASSLDRGTDTQYF. The entire variable domain, with the rest obtained from reference TRBV19 and TRBJ2-3, is as follows: DGGITQSPKYLFRKEGQNVTLSCEQNLNHDAMYWYRQDPGQGLRLIYYSQIVNDFQKGDIAEGYSVSREKKESFPLTVTSAQKNPTAFYLCASSLDRGTDTQYFGPGTRLTVL.